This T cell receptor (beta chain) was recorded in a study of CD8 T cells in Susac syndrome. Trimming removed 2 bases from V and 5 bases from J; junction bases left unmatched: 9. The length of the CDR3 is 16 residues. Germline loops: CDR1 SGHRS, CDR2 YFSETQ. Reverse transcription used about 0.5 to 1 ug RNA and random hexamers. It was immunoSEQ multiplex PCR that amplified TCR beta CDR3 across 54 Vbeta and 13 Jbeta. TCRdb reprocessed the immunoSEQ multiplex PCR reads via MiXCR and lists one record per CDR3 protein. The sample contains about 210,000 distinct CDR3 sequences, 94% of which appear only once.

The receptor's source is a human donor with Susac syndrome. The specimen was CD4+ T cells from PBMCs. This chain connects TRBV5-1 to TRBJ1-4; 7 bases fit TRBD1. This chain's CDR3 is CASSLSPGQSNEKLFF. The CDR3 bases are TGCGCCAGCAGCTTATCACCGGGACAGAGCAATGAAAAACTGTTTTTT.